This T cell receptor (beta chain) was found in a study of control samples from healthy donors and cancer patients (TCRdb year 2020). The CDR3 runs 15 amino acids, cysteine and phenylalanine included. Only the CDR3 part of the read is kept: 45 bases, read in frame from the first base. From a lookup of the germline V gene, CDR1 and CDR2 are SGDLS and YYNGEE. Trimming at the junction amounts to 0 bases on V and 3 bases on J, and the germline ends lie 13 bases apart. In this sample, this clone turned up a few times. There is no known antigen for this receptor. No much larger clone exists at a distance of one base, and base qualities are not known. The library came from the immunoSEQ multiplex PCR assay. TCRdb's version of the immuneACCESS table is confined to in-frame rearrangements and falls short of the full clone set. An unresolved V gene accounts for under half of the shortfall where checked; the remainder is of unknown origin. The sample yields about 98,000 clones; roughly four fifths were counted once. The top ten clonotypes cover 1.5% to 2.5% of the sample.

This TCR was sampled from a man between 60 and 70 years old in good health. The specimen sequenced was blood. The chain joins TRBV9 to TRBJ2-7, with the D segment identity uncertain. The CDR3 is CASSVEWQVGYEQYF. The nucleotide sequence reads TGTGCCAGCAGCGTAGAGTGGCAGGTTGGCTACGAGCAGTACTTC.